The next 25 T cell receptor beta chains were all read from a single sample in a study of identical twins. Each CDR3 protein gets one entry after TCRdb re-called the 5' RACE reads with MiXCR. This sample has 1,800,000 or so distinct CDR3 sequences; less than 35% occur once, and the top ten carry 0.27%. The source material was cord blood. The receptors here all came from a newborn girl in good health.

This clonotype was counted a single time. The rearrangement links TRBV30 to TRBJ1-1; D is ambiguous. This CDR3 is built from 13 residues. V lost 5 bases to trimming and J lost 0 bases, with 10 bases between them. The germline gives CDR1 GTSNPN, CDR2 SVGIG (reference sequence). The CDR3: CAWADQLNTEAFF. DNA of the CDR3: TGTGCCTGGGCGGACCAACTGAACACTGAAGCTTTCTTT.

This clonotype has a handful of counts. The V call is TRBV7-9, the J call TRBJ1-2; tentatively, D is TRBD1 (6 bases). CDR3 length: 13 amino acids. Germline assignment: CDR1 SEHNR and CDR2 FQNEAQ (reference sequence). V was shortened by 1 base and J by 7 bases, with 10 bases between the two germline ends. The CDR3 loop is CASSLVRGAGYTF. CDR3 nucleotides: TGTGCCAGCAGCTTAGTCAGGGGAGCTGGCTACACCTTC.

This chain connects TRBV20-1 to TRBJ2-7; D might be TRBD2 (6 bases). V lost 3 bases and J 2 bases, leaving 11 bases between the germline ends. Germline values: CDR1 DFQATT, CDR2 SNEGSKA (reference sequence). The CDR3 contains 13 residues. This CDR3 is CSASGDSTYEQYF. CDR3 coding DNA: TGCAGTGCTAGTGGGGACTCCACCTACGAGCAGTACTTC.

The chain recombines TRBV5-6 with TRBJ2-1, with 8 bases lining up with TRBD2. CDR1 SGHDT and CDR2 YYEEEE come from the germline V gene. CDR3 length: 17 residues. V gave up 4 bases and J gave up 4 bases; unmatched junction bases: 13. CDR3 sequence (DNA): TGTGCCAGCAGCCCAATTAGCGGGAAAGGGGTTTACAATGAGCAGTTCTTC. Residues: CASSPISGKGVYNEQFF.

The chain joins TRBV4-2 to TRBJ1-3, with a weak D call TRBD1 (5 bases). Trimming removed 4 bases from V and 1 base from J, with 14 bases in between. The CDR3 has 16 amino acids. Germline V gene data show CDR1 as LGHNA and CDR2 as YNFKEQ. Here the CDR3 DNA reads TGTGCCAGCAGCCCGAGGGGAGGGCGGTCTGGAAACACCATATATTTT. This gives the protein CASSPRGGRSGNTIYF.

This clonotype has only a few counts. This rearrangement joins TRBV10-3 to TRBJ2-6; TRBD1 agrees at 9 bases. The ends lost 7 bases at V and 1 base at J; junction bases unmatched: 2. The germline gives CDR1 ENHRY, CDR2 SYGVKD. CDR3 length equals 15 residues. The CDR3 nucleotides are TGTGCCATCAAGGACAGGGGTTCTGGGGCCAACGTCCTGACTTTC. Its protein product is CAIKDRGSGANVLTF.

The V gene is TRBV18, the J gene TRBJ1-1; possibly TRBD1 for D (5 bases). V was trimmed by 3 bases and J by 3 bases, leaving 8 bases between them. Looked up from germline, CDR1 is KGHSH and CDR2 is LQKENI. This CDR3 is built from 13 residues. CDR3 protein: CASSPRADTEAFF. The CDR3 DNA follows: TGTGCCAGCTCACCCAGGGCGGACACTGAAGCTTTCTTT.

The chain combines TRBV3-1 with TRBJ1-2; TRBD1 agrees at 9 bases. Germline CDR1 reads LGHDT; CDR2 reads YNNKEL (reference sequence). Losses at the gene ends were 2 bases for V and 5 bases for J; bases not matched to a gene: 9. This CDR3 contains 16 residues. The CDR3 nucleotides are TGTGCCAGCAGCCAAAGCCTTGGACAGGGGATATATGGCTACACCTTC. Amino acid sequence: CASSQSLGQGIYGYTF.

The V gene is TRBV4-1, the J gene TRBJ2-3, with D maybe TRBD2 (5 bases). CDR1 is MGHRA and CDR2 is YSYEKL in the germline V gene. V dropped 0 bases and J dropped 4 bases, with 11 bases sitting between them. The CDR3 is 15 amino acids. For the CDR3, the DNA is TGCGCCAGCAGCCAAGAAGTGTTGCGGGCAGATACGCAGTATTTT. It specifies CASSQEVLRADTQYF.

This clonotype was counted only a few times. The V and J genes are TRBV29-1 and TRBJ2-1; 9 bases match TRBD2. CDR1 is SQVTM, CDR2 ANQGSEA, per germline. There are 14 residues in the CDR3. V lost 6 bases and J lost 4; bases outside the gene matches: 7. The DNA of the CDR3 is TGCAGCGTGGCAACTAGCGGGCCATACAATGAGCAGTTCTTC. This sequence encodes CSVATSGPYNEQFF.

This chain connects TRBV12-3 or TRBV12-4 to TRBJ2-2; D tentatively reads TRBD1 or TRBD2 (6 bases each). The CDR3 runs 16 residues. Between the trimmed V and J ends, which lost 5 bases and 0 bases, there was a span of 13 bases. The CDR3 region has the DNA TGTGCCAGCAGTCTTTCAAGGGGGGCGAACACCGGGGAGCTGTTTTTT. Protein: CASSLSRGANTGELFF.

This rearrangement joins TRBV5-1 to TRBJ2-7; D assignment may be TRBD1 or TRBD2 (5 bases each). V was trimmed by 3 bases and J by 6 bases, leaving 16 bases between them. Germline V gene lookup returns CDR1 SGHRS and CDR2 YFSETQ. The CDR3 contains 14 residues. The CDR3 sequence is CASSWGEGTGEQYF. The CDR3, as DNA: TGCGCCAGCAGCTGGGGAGAAGGGACGGGCGAGCAGTACTTC.

This clonotype was counted many times. This rearrangement joins TRBV7-2 to TRBJ2-1; 9 bases line up with TRBD2. CDR3 length: 16 amino acids. The ends lost 4 bases at V and 4 bases at J; junction bases unmatched: 8. Looked up from germline, CDR1 is SGHTA and CDR2 is FQGNSA. In DNA, the CDR3 is TGTGCCAGCAGCTCCCAGACTAGCGGAGGATACAATGAGCAGTTCTTC. It is translated as CASSSQTSGGYNEQFF.

The chain joins TRBV4-2 to TRBJ1-2; a possible D gene is TRBD1 (5 bases). Germline values: CDR1 LGHNA, CDR2 YNFKEQ. V was pared by 3 bases and J by 4 bases, with 12 bases between. This CDR3 is 14 amino acids long. As DNA, the CDR3 is TGTGCCAGCAGCCATCGAGACGGGGGCTATGGCTACACCTTC. Residues: CASSHRDGGYGYTF.

The chain has TRBV3-1 and TRBJ2-2; 7 bases line up with TRBD2. This CDR3 is built from 14 residues. V dropped 3 bases and J dropped 7; count of bases not matched to a gene: 5. The germline gives CDR1 LGHDT, CDR2 YNNKEL (reference sequence). CDR3 protein: CASSQTSKDGELFF. The DNA for the CDR3 is TGTGCCAGCAGCCAGACTAGCAAGGACGGGGAGCTGTTTTTT.

J is TRBJ2-1 and V is TRBV20-1; tentatively, D is TRBD2 (5 bases). The CDR3 is 16 amino acids. The V gene's germline CDR1 is DFQATT and CDR2 SNEGSKA (reference sequence). V was clipped by 6 bases and J by 1 base, with 19 bases between them. CDR3 in amino acids: CSAKQRTGSSYNEQFF. The CDR3 nucleotides are TGCAGTGCCAAACAAAGGACTGGGTCTTCCTACAATGAGCAGTTCTTC.

The chain has TRBV2 and TRBJ2-1; D perhaps matches TRBD2 (6 bases). Trimming took off 1 base at V and 4 bases at J, with 14 bases between the two ends. This CDR3 comprises 16 residues. Germline V CDR1 and CDR2: SNHLY, FYNNEI. The CDR3 region is CASSEEKRAGYNEQFF. CDR3 sequence (DNA): TGTGCCAGCAGTGAAGAGAAGAGGGCGGGGTACAATGAGCAGTTCTTC.

This clonotype was observed a few times. The chain employs TRBV28 and TRBJ1-6; perhaps TRBD1 as D (6 bases). V lost 4 bases and J lost 10, with 14 bases in between. The CDR3 is 14 amino acids. The germline CDR1 and CDR2 sequences are MDHEN and SYDVKM. The CDR3 DNA is TGTGCCAGCAGTTCAGGGGATTATCGGTCACCCCTCCACTTT. Protein: CASSSGDYRSPLHF.

Only a few counts were recorded for this clonotype. The chain has TRBV12-3 or TRBV12-4 and TRBJ2-7; 10 bases map to TRBD2. The CDR3 is made up of 17 amino acids. V trimming: 6 bases; J trimming: 2 bases; junction bases outside the gene matches: 13. CDR3: CASRNQLAGKLPYEQYF. For the CDR3, the DNA is TGTGCCAGCAGGAATCAACTAGCGGGAAAACTTCCCTACGAGCAGTACTTC.

The rearrangement uses TRBV5-1 and TRBJ2-7; 7 bases agree with TRBD1. The V gene's germline CDR1 is SGHRS and CDR2 YFSETQ. The CDR3 extends over 15 amino acids. With V trimmed by 4 bases and J by 6 bases, 13 bases remained unmatched. CDR3 DNA: TGCGCCAGCAGCCTGACCGGGACAGTATCCAGCGAGCAGTACTTC. Translating gives CASSLTGTVSSEQYF.

This clonotype was observed a handful of times. For the CDR3, the DNA is TGTGCCAGCAGCGCACCGACCTCCGCTGGCACTTATACGCAGTATTTT. It yields the protein CASSAPTSAGTYTQYF. The chain recombines TRBV13 with TRBJ2-3; D gene uncertain. The V end lost 5 bases, the J end lost 7 bases, and 22 bases lay between the germline ends. Germline V CDR1 and CDR2: PRHDT, FYEKMQ (reference sequence). The CDR3 sequence is 16 residues long.

This clonotype was seen only once. The J gene is TRBJ2-3, the V gene TRBV7-9; D is possibly TRBD1 or TRBD2 (5 bases each). This CDR3 region has 16 residues. V was trimmed by 1 base and J by 3 bases, leaving 14 bases between them. Germline loops: CDR1 SEHNR, CDR2 FQNEAQ (reference sequence). The CDR3 DNA sequence: TGTGCCAGCAGCTTAGGTTTAGGGACCGTAACAGATACGCAGTATTTT. Its translation: CASSLGLGTVTDTQYF.

This clonotype was recorded a few times. The chain carries TRBV15 and TRBJ2-1, with D perhaps being TRBD1 or TRBD2 (5 bases each). Germline CDR1 is LNHNV and CDR2 is YYDKDF (reference sequence). The ends were cut back, 0 bases at V and 15 bases at J, with 18 bases in the middle. CDR3 size: 14 residues. The CDR3 is CATSRDPFRGAGFF. The CDR3 nucleotides read TGTGCCACCAGCAGAGATCCTTTTCGGGGCGCGGGGTTCTTC.

This clonotype has only a few counts. The chain combines TRBV10-1 with TRBJ2-3, with a weak D call TRBD2 (5 bases). Germline V lookup: CDR1 WNHNN, CDR2 SYGVQD (reference sequence). V was trimmed by 0 bases and J by 0 bases, leaving 13 bases between them. CDR3 length: 17 residues. For the CDR3, the DNA is TGCGCCAGCAGTGAGTCGGGTTATCTAGCTAGCACAGATACGCAGTATTTT. Protein product: CASSESGYLASTDTQYF.

This clonotype came up a few times. The chain has TRBV28 and TRBJ2-3; D possibly matches TRBD1 or TRBD2 (5 bases each). Trimming cost V 10 bases and J 0 bases, with 20 bases left between them. Per the germline V gene, CDR1 is MDHEN and CDR2 is SYDVKM. The CDR3 is made up of 16 amino acids. The CDR3 here is CATNQASGTSTDTQYF. Written as DNA, the CDR3 is TGTGCCACCAACCAGGCCTCCGGGACCAGCACAGATACGCAGTATTTT.